This TCR beta chain was documented in a study of blood T cells in healthy people across ages. The use of a sample-barcoded 5' primer and a J-beta primer mix characterized a second PCR of roughly 6 to 11 cycles. TCRdb redid the calling of the 5' RACE reads with MiXCR, one entry per CDR3 protein. This sample has some 930,000 distinct CDR3 sequences; roughly 28% occur once, and the top ten carry 9.5% to 13%. The authors isolated at least 6 million PBMCs per sample. The V gene's germline CDR1 is MDHEN and CDR2 SYDVKM. Trimming stripped 3 bases from V and 8 bases from J, with 13 bases between. The CDR3 has 13 amino acids. In addition, the sample was reused for a study of T cells of mothers and their children.

V and J are TRBV28 and TRBJ1-1; D is unresolved. The sample was blood. The receptor was isolated from a woman in her thirties or forties in good health. As DNA, the CDR3 is TGTGCCAGCAGTTTTTGGGGATTAGGCGAAGCTTTCTTT. Amino acids: CASSFWGLGEAFF.